This T cell receptor (beta chain) was documented in a study of cytomegalovirus exposure and HLA in healthy donors. Study findings and constraints: A later analysis reported that several of the most significant clusters appeared to be linked to common viral pathogens, among them Epstein-Barr virus. Upon later analysis, HLA-associated TCR beta chains proved more clonally expanded than other, equally common chains.

CDR1 SGHKS and CDR2 YYEKEE come from the germline V gene (reference sequence). Trimming took off 0 bases at V and 5 bases at J, with 12 bases between the two ends. CDR3 length: 15 amino acids. Notes on this clone: Its specificity is unknown.

Primers for the PCR totalled 60 Vbeta and 13 Jbeta. As handled by the study authors: Tens of millions of unique TCR beta chains, roughly 11 million of them shared, were counted by a later analysis. The assay was immunoSEQ multiplex PCR, and TCRdb's table has in-frame clones only and misses some. Clonal size and the V and J genes are those of that table, whereas D and trimming came from the DNA. The table shows roughly 250,000 clones, with 65% to 85% occurring only once. Whereas donors were nominally healthy upon sampling, unrecorded immune exposures were probable. V and J are TRBV5-5 and TRBJ2-1; the D gene is possibly TRBD2 (5 bases). This sequence was found in a female donor in good health and CMV-seronegative. The sample comprised PBMCs. CDR3 residues: CASSLVPGNDNEQFF. Here the CDR3 DNA reads TGTGCCAGCAGCTTGGTTCCGGGAAACGACAATGAGCAGTTCTTC.